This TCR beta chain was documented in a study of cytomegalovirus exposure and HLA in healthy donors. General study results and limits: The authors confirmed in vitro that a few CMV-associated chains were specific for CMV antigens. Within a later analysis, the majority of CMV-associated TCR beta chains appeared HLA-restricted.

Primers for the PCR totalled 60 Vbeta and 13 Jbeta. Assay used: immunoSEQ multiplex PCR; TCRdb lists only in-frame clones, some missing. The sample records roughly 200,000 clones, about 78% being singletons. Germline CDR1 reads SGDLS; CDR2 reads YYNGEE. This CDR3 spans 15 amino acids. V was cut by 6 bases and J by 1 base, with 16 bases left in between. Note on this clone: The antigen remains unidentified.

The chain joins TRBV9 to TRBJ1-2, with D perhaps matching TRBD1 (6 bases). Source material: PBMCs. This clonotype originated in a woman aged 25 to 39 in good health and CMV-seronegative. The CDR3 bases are TGTGCCAGCACCGCGCGGGGGGCTCGTAACTATGGCTACACCTTC. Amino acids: CASTARGARNYGYTF.